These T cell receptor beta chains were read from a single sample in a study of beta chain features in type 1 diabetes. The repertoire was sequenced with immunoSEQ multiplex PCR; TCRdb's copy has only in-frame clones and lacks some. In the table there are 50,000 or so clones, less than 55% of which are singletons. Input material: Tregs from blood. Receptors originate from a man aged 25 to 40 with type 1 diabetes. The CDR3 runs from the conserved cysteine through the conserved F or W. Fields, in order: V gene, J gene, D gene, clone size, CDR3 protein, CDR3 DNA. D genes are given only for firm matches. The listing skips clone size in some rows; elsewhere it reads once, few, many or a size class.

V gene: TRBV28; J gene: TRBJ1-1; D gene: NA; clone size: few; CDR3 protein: CASSLSVGTNTEAFF; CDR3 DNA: TGTGCCAGCAGCCTTAGCGTGGGGACTAACACTGAAGCTTTCTTT
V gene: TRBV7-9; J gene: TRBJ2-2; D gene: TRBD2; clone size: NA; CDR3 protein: CASSRVTSGNTGELFF; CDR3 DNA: TGTGCCAGCAGCCGCGTCACTAGCGGGAACACCGGGGAGCTGTTTTTT
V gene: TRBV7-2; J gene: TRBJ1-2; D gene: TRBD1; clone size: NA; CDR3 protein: CASSQNRGHGYTF; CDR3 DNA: TGTGCCAGCAGCCAGAACAGGGGTCATGGCTACACCTTC
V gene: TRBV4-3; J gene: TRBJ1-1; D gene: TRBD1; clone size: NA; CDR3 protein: CASSLGQGLTEAFF; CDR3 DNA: TGCGCCAGCAGCCTAGGACAGGGGTTAACTGAAGCTTTCTTT
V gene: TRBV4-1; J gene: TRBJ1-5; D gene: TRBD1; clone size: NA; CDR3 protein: CASSQAGTGNQPQHF; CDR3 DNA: TGCGCCAGCAGCCAAGCGGGGACAGGTAATCAGCCCCAGCATTTT
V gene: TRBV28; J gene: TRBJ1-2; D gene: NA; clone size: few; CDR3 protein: CASSLQQLYGYTF; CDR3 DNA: TGTGCCAGCAGTTTACAACAGTTATATGGCTACACCTTC
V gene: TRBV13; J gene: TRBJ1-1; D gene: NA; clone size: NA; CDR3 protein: CASSFHLNTEAFF; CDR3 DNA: TGTGCCAGCAGCTTCCATCTGAACACTGAAGCTTTCTTT
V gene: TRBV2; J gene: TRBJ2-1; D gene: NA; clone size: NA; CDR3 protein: CASSDGEGGELGEQFF; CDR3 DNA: TGTGCCAGCAGTGATGGGGAGGGGGGGGAGCTCGGTGAGCAGTTCTTC
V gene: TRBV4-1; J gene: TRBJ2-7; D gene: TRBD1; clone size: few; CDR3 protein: CASSHPGTVYEQYF; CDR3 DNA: TGCGCCAGCAGCCATCCCGGGACAGTCTACGAGCAGTACTTC
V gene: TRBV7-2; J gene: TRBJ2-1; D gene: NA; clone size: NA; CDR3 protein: CASSLASLANEQFF; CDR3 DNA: TGTGCCAGCAGCTTAGCCTCTCTAGCCAATGAGCAGTTCTTC
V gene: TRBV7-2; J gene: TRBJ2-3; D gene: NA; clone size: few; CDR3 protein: CASSLGRQPDTQYF; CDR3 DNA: TGTGCCAGCAGCCTGGGCAGGCAGCCAGATACGCAGTATTTT
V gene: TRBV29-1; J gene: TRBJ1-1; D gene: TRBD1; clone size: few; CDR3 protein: CSAGQGANTEAFF; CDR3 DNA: TGCAGCGCCGGACAGGGGGCTAACACTGAAGCTTTCTTT
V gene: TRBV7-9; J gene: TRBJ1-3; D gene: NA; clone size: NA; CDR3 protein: CASSPRSPGGNTIYF; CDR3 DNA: TGTGCCAGCAGCCCTCGGTCCCCGGGAGGAAACACCATATATTTT
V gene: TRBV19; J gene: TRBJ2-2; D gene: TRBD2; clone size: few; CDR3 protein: CASSLSRTSGRGTGELFF; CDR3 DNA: TGTGCCAGTAGTCTCTCGCGGACTAGCGGGAGGGGCACCGGGGAGCTGTTTTTT
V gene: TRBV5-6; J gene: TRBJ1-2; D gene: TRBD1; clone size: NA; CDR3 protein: CASTQPGRGSSYSNYGYTF; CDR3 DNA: TGTGCCTCCACCCAGCCCGGCAGGGGGTCCTCCTACTCCAACTATGGCTACACCTTC
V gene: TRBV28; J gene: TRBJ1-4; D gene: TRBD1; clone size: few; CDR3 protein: CASSSTGTGPTNEKLFF; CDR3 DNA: TGTGCCAGCAGCAGCACCGGGACAGGCCCAACTAATGAAAAACTGTTTTTT
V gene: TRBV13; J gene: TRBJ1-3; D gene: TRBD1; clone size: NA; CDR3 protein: CASSQDRGRNTIYF; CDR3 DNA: TGTGCCAGCAGTCAGGACAGGGGGAGAAACACCATATATTTT